This T cell receptor beta chain was captured by sequencing in a study of T cells in Graves' hyperthyroidism and ophthalmopathy. This clonotype was seen many times. The CDR3 extends over 14 amino acids. Germline V gives CDR1 MNHEY, CDR2 SVGEGT. J was trimmed by 1 base and V by 4 bases; bases with no gene match: 4. Amplification targeted TCR beta CDR3 regions from RNA transcripts. The TCR CDR3 was amplified in a first-round RT-PCR using the HTBI primer set. One entry per CDR3 protein results from TCRdb running MiXCR on the multiplex PCR reads. The repertoire holds 250,000 to 300,000 distinct CDR3 sequences, with about 14% as singletons.

Sequenced sample: blood. The chain combines TRBV6-2 or TRBV6-3 with TRBJ2-7; 7 bases align to TRBD2. The receptor was derived from a woman between 40 and 50 years old with Graves' hyperthyroidism that later progressed to Graves' ophthalmopathy. CDR3 residues: CASSFLAESYEQYF. The CDR3 nucleotides are TGTGCCAGCAGTTTTCTAGCGGAATCCTACGAGCAGTACTTC.